This TCR beta chain is from a study of OX40 agonist ivuxolimab in advanced cancers. Study overall: Each patient was given ivuxolimab into a vein every 2 weeks, at 0.01 to 10 mg/kg. Broader study findings: Those patients achieving a partial response at 0.1-3.0 mg/kg showed among the lowest clonal expansion. The CD4+ and CD8+ T cells in the blood had expanded clonally by week 6 at 0.1 to 3.0 mg/kg.

Trimming took 4 bases from V and 1 from J; bases not matched to a gene: 3. Germline V CDR1 and CDR2: SGHNT, YYREEE (reference sequence). This CDR3 is 15 amino acids long. Baseline was the first blood sampling point, followed by cycle 4 day 1 and cycle 7 day 1. Measured with immunoSEQ multiplex PCR; TCRdb has only the in-frame clones, and not every one. The table includes roughly 74,000 clones, about 92% detected once. In the case of this clone: Its matching antigen is unknown.

This sequence originates from an adult with an advanced solid tumor such as melanoma, head and neck, liver or kidney cancer. The material was CD4+ or CD8+ T cells sorted from blood, obtained in a trial of the OX40 agonist ivuxolimab. The chain uses TRBV5-4 and TRBJ2-7, with 12 bases aligning to TRBD1. CDR3 nucleotide sequence: TGTGCCAGCAGCCTGGGACAGGGGGCGTCCTACGAGCAGTACTTC. Protein: CASSLGQGASYEQYF.